The 17 T cell receptor beta chains listed next were all sequenced from one sample in a study of patients and donors after allogeneic stem cell transplantation (dated by TCRdb to 2020 to 2022). Libraries were built with RT-PCR. The sample was run on a NextSeq 550. TCRdb ran its own pipeline on the public reads, namely fastp trimming at Q25 and MiXCR clone calling, and kept in-frame beta chains. Entries that share a CDR3 protein sequence are merged under the most common genes and DNA. For this sample the table gives about 200,000 distinct CDR3 sequences, of which roughly 40% were detected only once. The ten largest clones add up to around 35% of the sample. Sequenced: blood, either unsorted or a sorted T cell fraction (not recorded which). These receptors all come from a human donor who was either an allogeneic HSCT recipient or a stem cell or donor lymphocyte infusion donor (not recorded which). It is not recorded whose cells these are; they may come from a transplant donor.

A few counts support this clonotype. The J gene is TRBJ1-5, the V gene TRBV21-1; the DNA was not used to check the table's D call, TRBD1. TRBV21-1 is deemed a pseudogene. The CDR3 sequence is 18 residues long. The CDR3 is CASSLDRVGCRGNQPQHF. As DNA, the CDR3 is TGTGCCAGCAGCCTTGACAGGGTAGGGTGTAGGGGCAATCAGCCCCAGCATTTT.

The rearrangement joins TRBV15 to TRBJ2-3; D may be TRBD2 (5 bases). The germline V gene encodes CDR1 LNHNV and CDR2 YYDKDF (reference sequence). The CDR3 loop spans 15 amino acids. The ends were cut back, 4 bases at V and 2 bases at J, with 13 bases in the middle. CDR3 sequence (DNA): TGTGCCACCAGCACGAGCGGAACCTCCACAGATACGCAGTATTTT. Translating gives CATSTSGTSTDTQYF.

Regarding this clonotype: One end of the junction varies from germline; a read error may be responsible. This sequence joins TRBV5-6 and TRBJ2-7; D gene ambiguous. There are 16 residues in the CDR3. Germline CDR1 is SGHDT and CDR2 is YYEEEE. Written as DNA, the CDR3 is TGCGCCAGCAGCCTGGGCAGACGGTCGGATGACTACGAGCAGTACTTC. Translating it yields CASSLGRRSDDYEQYF. Drawing the rest from reference TRBV5-6 and TRBJ2-7, the complete variable domain is DAGVTQSPTHLIKTRGQQVTLRCSPKSGHDTVSWYQQALGQGPQFIFQYYEEEERQRGNFPDRFSGHQFPNYSSELNVNALLLGDSALYLCASSLGRRSDDYEQYFGPGTRLTVT.

This rearrangement joins TRBV2 to TRBJ2-1, with D unclear. Germline assignment: CDR1 SNHLY and CDR2 FYNNEI. The CDR3 runs to 15 residues. V was pared by 6 bases and J by 0 bases, with 12 bases between. DNA for the CDR3: TGTGCCAGCAGGACTTTGGCGGACTCCTACAATGAGCAGTTCTTC. This gives the protein CASRTLADSYNEQFF.

V and J are TRBV11-2 and TRBJ2-5, with TRBD1 matching over 9 bases. The J segment lost 2 bases and the V segment lost 3 bases, leaving 7 bases of the junction unmatched. CDR1 and CDR2 from the germline V gene are SGHAT and FQNNGV. The CDR3 extends over 16 amino acids. The DNA of the CDR3 is TGTGCCAGCAGCTTTCCCATTGACAGGGGGCAAGAGACCCAGTACTTC. Its translation: CASSFPIDRGQETQYF.

This clonotype was counted between two and nine times. For the CDR3, the DNA is TGTGCCAGCACCCCGGAGACAGGGGTCTATGGCTACACCTTC. It codes for CASTPETGVYGYTF. The chain links TRBV12-3 or TRBV12-4 to TRBJ1-2, with TRBD1 matching over 8 bases. The CDR3 is 14 residues long. Trimming removed 7 bases from V and 4 bases from J; junction bases left unmatched: 8.

This clonotype has just a few counts. The genes are TRBV29-1 and TRBJ1-2; tentatively, D is TRBD1 (5 bases). The germline V gene has CDR1 SQVTM and CDR2 ANQGSEA. V lost 8 bases, J lost 13 bases, and 11 bases lay in between. The CDR3 is made up of 8 amino acids. The CDR3 here is CSIAGPTF. The CDR3 DNA sequence: TGCAGCATCGCAGGGCCCACCTTC.

This rearrangement joins TRBV11-1 to TRBJ1-1; possible D gene TRBD1, 5 bases. V was pared by 1 base and J by 1 base, with 16 bases between. CDR1 and CDR2 from the germline V gene are SGHAT and FQDESV (reference sequence). The CDR3 covers 17 residues. CDR3 protein: CASSLGRQPTGNTEAFF. CDR3 bases: TGTGCCAGCAGCTTAGGGCGACAGCCTACCGGGAACACTGAAGCTTTCTTT.

For this clonotype: The germline gene is not matched at one end of the junction; a read error may be the cause. The V gene is TRBV24-1, the J gene TRBJ1-2; perhaps TRBD1 as D (5 bases). CDR3 length equals 18 residues. The V gene's germline CDR1 is KGHDR and CDR2 SFDVKD. As DNA, the CDR3 is TGTGCCACCAGCGATTTGAAGAAAGGACACCGGAAAGGGCATGGCTACACCTTC. Translated, it gives CATSDLKKGHRKGHGYTF.

The table lists this clonotype with a few counts. V usage is TRBV30 and J usage is TRBJ1-3, with D possibly TRBD1 on 5 matching bases. The V gene lost 8 bases and the J gene lost 8 bases, with 16 bases spanning the gap. CDR1 and CDR2 (germline): GTSNPN, SVGIG (reference sequence). The CDR3 is 12 amino acids. The CDR3 is CASGQREDTIYF. In DNA form, the CDR3 reads TGTGCCAGCGGACAAAGGGAAGACACCATATATTTT.

J is TRBJ2-5 and V is TRBV11-2; 9 nucleotides align to TRBD1. Germline V CDR1 and CDR2: SGHAT, FQNNGV. Trimming cost V 2 bases and J 2 bases; bases outside gene matches: 12. The CDR3 is made up of 18 amino acids. Written as DNA, the CDR3 is TGTGCCAGCAGCTTAAGGCGACCGGGACAGGGACAACAAGAGACCCAGTACTTC. This codes for CASSLRRPGQGQQETQYF.

This rearrangement joins TRBV5-6 to TRBJ1-3, with 8 bases identical to TRBD1. Germline CDR1 and CDR2: SGHDT and YYEEEE. Trimming took 4 bases from V and 0 from J; bases not matched to a gene: 6. The CDR3 contains 16 residues. CDR3 in DNA: TGTGCCAGCAGCCCAAGACAGGGGCCCTCTGGAAACACCATATATTTT. Encoded protein: CASSPRQGPSGNTIYF. Looking up the rest from reference TRBV5-6 and TRBJ1-3 gives the full variable domain: DAGVTQSPTHLIKTRGQQVTLRCSPKSGHDTVSWYQQALGQGPQFIFQYYEEEERQRGNFPDRFSGHQFPNYSSELNVNALLLGDSALYLCASSPRQGPSGNTIYFGEGSWLTVV.

The rearrangement uses TRBV27 and TRBJ2-7, with 10 bases matching TRBD1. This CDR3 is built from 13 residues. The V and J ends lost 6 bases and 5 bases, in that order; junction bases with no gene match: 4. Germline V CDR1 and CDR2: MNHEY, SMNVEV (reference sequence). CDR3 sequence reads: CASRGTGVHEQYF. CDR3 DNA sequence: TGTGCCAGCAGGGGGACAGGGGTCCACGAGCAGTACTTC.

The genes are TRBV30 and TRBJ2-3; 11 nucleotides agree with TRBD2. Trimming cost V 4 bases and J 0 bases; bases outside gene matches: 6. CDR1 and CDR2 from the germline V gene are GTSNPN and SVGIG (reference sequence). There are 16 residues in the CDR3. CDR3 protein: CAWTSGRRGSTDTQYF. The CDR3 DNA reads as TGTGCCTGGACTAGCGGGAGGAGAGGGAGCACAGATACGCAGTATTTT.

The table lists this clonotype with a few counts. The V call is TRBV15, the J call TRBJ1-5; 8 bases align to TRBD1. Looked up from germline, CDR1 is LNHNV and CDR2 is YYDKDF (reference sequence). CDR3 length: 14 amino acids. V was pared by 1 base and J by 4 bases, with 0 bases of the junction left unmatched. The CDR3: CATSRGTGNQPQHF. The CDR3 DNA follows: TGTGCCACCAGCAGAGGGACAGGGAATCAGCCCCAGCATTTT.

This clonotype was detected a few times. The V call is TRBV20-1, the J call TRBJ2-7; 8 positions agree with TRBD2. There are 13 residues in the CDR3. Germline V lookup: CDR1 DFQATT, CDR2 SNEGSKA (reference sequence). CDR3 protein: CSLKPGGSYEQYF. The CDR3, as DNA: TGCAGCCTCAAGCCGGGGGGGTCCTACGAGCAGTACTTC.

This rearrangement joins TRBV20-1 to TRBJ1-5; D perhaps matches TRBD1 (6 bases). This CDR3 has 14 residues. Germline V gene lookup returns CDR1 DFQATT and CDR2 SNEGSKA (reference sequence). V was trimmed by 3 bases and J by 5 bases, leaving 14 bases between them. In nucleotides, the CDR3 is TGCAGTGCTAGCCCCCACAGGGTCGATCAGCCCCAGCATTTT. It yields the protein CSASPHRVDQPQHF.